The 25 T cell receptor beta chains below all came from one sample that was sequenced in a study of blood T cell repertoires in COVID-19. This table comes from immunoSEQ multiplex PCR, and its TCRdb copy is limited to in-frame clones, with some not included. Of about 64,000 clones listed, 75% to 85% were seen once; the top ten hold roughly 12%. Sample: peripheral blood. Source of these receptors: a human donor in a cohort sampled during active COVID-19.

The chain carries TRBV20-1 and TRBJ1-2, with D unresolved. In germline, CDR1 is DFQATT, CDR2 SNEGSKA (reference sequence). V lost 0 bases and J lost 8, with 7 bases in between. The CDR3 totals 11 residues. The chain's CDR3 is CSARDQYGYTF. The CDR3 DNA follows: TGCAGTGCTAGAGATCAGTACGGCTACACCTTC.

The chain joins TRBV18 to TRBJ2-1, with 9 bases identical to TRBD1. In germline, CDR1 is KGHSH, CDR2 LQKENI. The CDR3 extends over 16 amino acids. The ends lost 4 bases at V and 7 bases at J; junction bases unmatched: 11. CDR3 in amino acids: CASSRTPGQGDNEQFF. The CDR3 DNA follows: TGTGCCAGCTCACGTACCCCGGGACAGGGTGATAATGAGCAGTTCTTC.

This chain joins TRBV19 and TRBJ2-1; 11 positions match TRBD1. The CDR3 totals 17 residues. V was pared by 7 bases and J by 7 bases, with 15 bases of the junction left unmatched. Germline CDR1 reads LNHDA; CDR2 reads SQIVND (reference sequence). CDR3 DNA: TGTGCCAGTAAAGCCCGACCGGACAGGGGGCGGGAGAATGAGCAGTTCTTC. As protein: CASKARPDRGRENEQFF. Drawing the rest from reference TRBV19 and TRBJ2-1, the complete variable domain is DGGITQSPKYLFRKEGQNVTLSCEQNLNHDAMYWYRQDPGQGLRLIYYSQIVNDFQKGDIAEGYSVSREKKESFPLTVTSAQKNPTAFYLCASKARPDRGRENEQFFGPGTRLTVL.

This chain uses TRBV7-9 with TRBJ2-5; D may be TRBD2 (6 bases). The CDR3 contains 15 residues. V lost 5 bases and J 5 bases, leaving 18 bases between the germline ends. The germline V gene has CDR1 SEHNR and CDR2 FQNEAQ (reference sequence). The CDR3 protein is CASSQPRGGVETQYF. CDR3 bases: TGTGCCAGCAGCCAGCCGCGGGGTGGCGTCGAGACCCAGTACTTC.

This clone is a singleton in its sample. V gene TRBV18 combines with J gene TRBJ1-3, with TRBD1 matching over 11 bases. Germline-derived CDR1 and CDR2 are KGHSH and LQKENI. The CDR3 sequence is 16 residues long. Trimming cost V 6 bases and J 0 bases; bases outside gene matches: 4. The CDR3 nucleotides are TGTGCCAGCTCGAGGGACAGGGGGAGCTCTGGAAACACCATATATTTT. Translating gives CASSRDRGSSGNTIYF.

V is TRBV2 and J is TRBJ1-1; a possible D gene is TRBD1 (5 bases). V dropped 8 bases and J dropped 0 bases, with 22 bases sitting between them. Germline loops: CDR1 SNHLY, CDR2 FYNNEI. The CDR3 contains 17 residues. CDR3 nucleotide sequence: TGTGCCAGCGACGATAATTCAGGGTACCATATGAACACTGAAGCTTTCTTT. The encoded protein is CASDDNSGYHMNTEAFF.

The chain uses TRBV5-1 and TRBJ2-3; 8 bases fit TRBD2. The CDR3 contains 16 residues. Germline CDR1 and CDR2: SGHRS and YFSETQ. V was pared by 3 bases and J by 5 bases, with 11 bases of the junction left unmatched. CDR3 nucleotides: TGCGCCAGCAGCTACCGGGTAGCGGGGAATGGAGATACGCAGTATTTT. It codes for CASSYRVAGNGDTQYF.

This chain joins TRBV6-5 and TRBJ2-5; 7 positions match TRBD2. The CDR3 contains 15 residues. Germline CDR1 and CDR2: MNHEY and SVGAGI. With 2 bases clipped from V and 4 bases from J, the junction kept 7 bases outside the gene matches. CDR3 bases: TGTGCCAGCAGTTACGATGGAGGGAGGGGAGAGACCCAGTACTTC. Its protein is CASSYDGGRGETQYF.

The chain's CDR3 is CSVRGRQGVSYEQYF. Here the CDR3 DNA reads TGCAGCGTTAGAGGCCGACAGGGGGTATCCTACGAGCAGTACTTC. The chain joins TRBV29-1 to TRBJ2-7; 9 bases agree with TRBD1. V gave up 5 bases and J gave up 1 base; unmatched junction bases: 9. The CDR3 is 15 amino acids. CDR1 is SQVTM and CDR2 is ANQGSEA in the germline V gene.

This clone is labeled medium-sized (0.01 to 0.1%). The J gene is TRBJ1-6, the V gene TRBV7-9; D is unresolved. CDR1 SEHNR and CDR2 FQNEAQ come from the germline V gene (reference sequence). The CDR3 sequence is 14 residues long. Deletions cut 7 bases from V and 6 bases from J, with 13 bases between. The CDR3 DNA is TGTGCCAGCACCACCGGTGGTGTTAATTCACCCCTCCACTTT. Amino acid sequence: CASTTGGVNSPLHF.

The chain uses TRBV7-2 and TRBJ2-2, with D hard to call. Trimming stripped 2 bases from V and 3 bases from J, with 13 bases between. The CDR3 sequence is 16 residues long. CDR1 SGHTA and CDR2 FQGNSA come from the germline V gene. CDR3 region: CASSLRREVYTGELFF. In DNA form, the CDR3 reads TGTGCCAGCAGCTTAAGGCGAGAGGTGTACACCGGGGAGCTGTTTTTT.

This clone showed up just once. The rearrangement links TRBV7-9 to TRBJ1-6; D ambiguous. V dropped 1 base and J dropped 0 bases, with 7 bases sitting between them. The CDR3 extends over 16 amino acids. CDR1 is SEHNR, CDR2 FQNEAQ, per germline (reference sequence). The CDR3 is CASSLVTSSYNSPLHF. CDR3 nucleotides: TGTGCCAGCAGCTTAGTCACCAGCTCCTATAATTCACCCCTCCACTTT.

The V gene is TRBV13, the J gene TRBJ2-3; the D gene is possibly TRBD1 (5 bases). The V end was cut by 0 bases, the J end by 4 bases, with 14 bases between. The germline CDR1 and CDR2 sequences are PRHDT and FYEKMQ (reference sequence). The CDR3 loop spans 16 amino acids. The CDR3 sequence: CASSLGLATASDTQYF. CDR3 DNA sequence: TGTGCCAGCAGCTTAGGCCTGGCGACAGCATCAGATACGCAGTATTTT.

The V and J genes are TRBV19 and TRBJ1-6, with D unresolved. Germline V gene lookup returns CDR1 LNHDA and CDR2 SQIVND (reference sequence). The V end was cut by 3 bases, the J end by 9 bases, with 9 bases between. CDR3 length: 13 amino acids. The CDR3 here is CASSISGGSPLHF. The CDR3 coding sequence is TGTGCCAGTAGTATCTCGGGTGGTTCACCCCTCCACTTT.

This chain joins TRBV28 and TRBJ1-5; weak D call: TRBD1 (6 bases). The V and J ends lost 5 bases and 7 bases respectively, with 15 bases between them. CDR1 and CDR2 (germline): MDHEN, SYDVKM. The CDR3 runs to 14 residues. CDR3 residues: CASSLRQVGQPQHF. In DNA, the CDR3 is TGTGCCAGCAGTCTAAGACAGGTCGGGCAGCCCCAGCATTTT.

V and J are TRBV28 and TRBJ1-2, with 9 bases lining up with TRBD1. The V gene end was trimmed by 6 bases and the J gene end by 5 bases; junction bases not matched to a gene: 10. Per the germline V gene, CDR1 is MDHEN and CDR2 is SYDVKM. The CDR3 loop spans 15 amino acids. Written as DNA, the CDR3 is TGTGCCAGCAGGCTCCCGATACAGGGGGCTTATGGCTACACCTTC. It codes for CASRLPIQGAYGYTF.

V gene TRBV2 combines with J gene TRBJ2-3; possible D gene TRBD2, 6 bases. With 8 bases removed from V and 0 bases from J, the gap between germline ends came to 9 bases. The CDR3 spans 13 residues. Germline V gene data show CDR1 as SNHLY and CDR2 as FYNNEI. For the CDR3, the DNA is TGTGCCAGCCGACTAGGTAGCACAGATACGCAGTATTTT. Its protein product is CASRLGSTDTQYF.

The V call is TRBV5-1, the J call TRBJ2-4; 12 bases fit TRBD1. With 1 base clipped from V and 1 base from J, the junction kept 6 bases outside the gene matches. This CDR3 is built from 18 residues. Germline CDR1 SGHRS, CDR2 YFSETQ. The CDR3 loop reads CASSLIGTGGAAKNIQYF. CDR3 DNA sequence: TGCGCCAGCAGCTTGATCGGGACAGGGGGCGCTGCCAAAAACATTCAGTACTTC.

This clone was seen a few times. The chain combines TRBV30 with TRBJ2-1; TRBD1 matches 8 bases. The CDR3 contains 13 residues. The V gene's germline CDR1 is GTSNPN and CDR2 SVGIG (reference sequence). With V trimmed by 5 bases and J by 10 bases, 10 bases remained unmatched. The chain's CDR3 is CAWEGTGRREQFF. In nucleotides, the CDR3 is TGTGCCTGGGAGGGGACAGGCCGTCGGGAGCAGTTCTTC.

The chain recombines TRBV19 with TRBJ2-5; D gene unclear. V was pared by 6 bases and J by 2 bases, with 4 bases between. Germline V gene sequence: CDR1 LNHDA, CDR2 SQIVND (reference sequence). This CDR3 has 11 amino acids. CDR3 DNA: TGTGCCAGTAGCGTACAAGAGACCCAGTACTTC. Translation gives CASSVQETQYF.

This clone was observed a single time. This sequence joins TRBV5-1 and TRBJ2-7, with TRBD1 identical over 7 bases. The CDR3 is made up of 16 amino acids. Germline loops: CDR1 SGHRS, CDR2 YFSETQ. V lost 4 bases and J lost 1; bases outside the gene matches: 11. CDR3: CASSRQTGTPSYEQYF. CDR3 coding DNA: TGCGCCAGCAGCAGGCAGACAGGGACCCCATCCTACGAGCAGTACTTC.

This chain links TRBV6-1 with TRBJ1-3; D is unresolved. Germline V gene sequence: CDR1 MNHNS, CDR2 SASEGT. V gave up 2 bases and J gave up 0 bases, with 5 bases separating them. This CDR3 is 14 amino acids long. CDR3 residues: CASSETYSGNTIYF. The DNA for the CDR3 is TGTGCCAGCAGTGAAACCTACTCTGGAAACACCATATATTTT.

The chain links TRBV6-5 to TRBJ2-3; D perhaps matches TRBD1 (5 bases). The CDR3 length is 15 residues. Germline V gives CDR1 MNHEY, CDR2 SVGAGI. V lost 5 bases and J lost 0, with 12 bases in between. The CDR3 protein is CASSPRRQSTDTQYF. DNA of the CDR3: TGTGCCAGCAGTCCTCGCAGACAGAGCACAGATACGCAGTATTTT.

The chain joins TRBV7-9 to TRBJ1-3, with D possibly being TRBD1 (5 bases). The CDR3 contains 15 residues. In germline, CDR1 is SEHNR, CDR2 FQNEAQ (reference sequence). The V gene lost 5 bases and the J gene lost 2 bases, with 13 bases spanning the gap. The CDR3 nucleotides read TGTGCCAGCAGCGCCTCAGGGACTGCTGGAAACACCATATATTTT. This codes for CASSASGTAGNTIYF.

This clone showed up just a few times. The chain carries TRBV6-5 and TRBJ2-3, with 8 bases that match TRBD2. V was clipped by 6 bases and J by 4 bases; unmatched bases: 9. The germline V gene has CDR1 MNHEY and CDR2 SVGAGI. There are 15 residues in the CDR3. CDR3: CASSQGAGGSDTQYF. In nucleotides, the CDR3 is TGTGCCAGCAGCCAAGGGGCGGGGGGATCAGATACGCAGTATTTT.